The 25 T cell receptor beta chains given below trace back to one sample, sequenced in a study of memory CD4+ T cells and cytomegalovirus serostatus. Single viable CD3+CD4+CD8-CD45RO+ cells were sorted as the memory CD4+ T cells. TCRdb keeps only in-frame clones here, not all; method: immunoSEQ multiplex PCR. The sample has 80,000 to 100,000 clones; approximately 80% are singletons. Source material: memory CD4+ T cells from blood. These receptors all stem from an adult in good health and CMV-seropositive.

V and J are TRBV7-3 and TRBJ2-1; TRBD2 is a possible D gene (6 bases). Trimming stripped 3 bases from V and 5 bases from J, with 14 bases between. The V gene's germline CDR1 is SGHTA and CDR2 FQGTGA. The CDR3 extends over 15 amino acids. The CDR3 loop is CASSLRLANHNEQFF. The CDR3 DNA sequence: TGTGCCAGCAGCTTGAGGCTAGCGAACCACAATGAGCAGTTCTTC.

This clone came up once. J is TRBJ1-1 and V is TRBV7-6, with 12 bases aligning to TRBD1. In germline, CDR1 is SGHVS, CDR2 FNYEAQ. The CDR3 extends over 16 amino acids. After removal of 2 bases from V and 5 bases from J, the junction contained 6 bases not matched to a gene. DNA of the CDR3: TGTGCCAGCAGCTTAATGGGACAGGGGGCGAGGACTGAAGCTTTCTTT. Its translation: CASSLMGQGARTEAFF.

V and J are TRBV11-3 and TRBJ2-1; perhaps TRBD2 as D (5 bases). The CDR3 length is 14 residues. The ends were cut back, 1 base at V and 6 bases at J, with 10 bases in the middle. Germline CDR1 reads SGHNT; CDR2 reads YENEEA. CDR3 amino acids: CASSLAGWSNEQFF. DNA of the CDR3: TGTGCCAGCAGCTTAGCGGGATGGTCCAATGAGCAGTTCTTC.

The chain links TRBV6-6 to TRBJ1-1, with 8 nucleotides matching TRBD1. Trimming at V came to 8 bases and at J to 4 bases, leaving 9 bases not matched to a gene. Germline values: CDR1 MNHNY, CDR2 SVGAGI (reference sequence). The length of the CDR3 is 14 residues. The chain's CDR3 is CASLGTDRGTEAFF. The DNA of the CDR3 is TGTGCCAGCTTGGGGACCGACAGGGGCACTGAAGCTTTCTTT.

This clone was seen more than once but under ten times. As DNA, the CDR3 is TGTGCCAGCAGCTTAGCGGGAGGCGGTACCTACGAGCAGTACTTC. Residues: CASSLAGGGTYEQYF. V is TRBV7-2 and J is TRBJ2-7, with TRBD2 as a possible D gene (6 bases). Trimming stripped 0 bases from V and 2 bases from J, with 11 bases between. The CDR3 sequence is 15 residues long. Per germline, CDR1 SGHTA and CDR2 FQGNSA.

In regard to this clone: One end of the junction does not line up with germline, which may come from a read error. This chain connects TRBV7-7 to TRBJ2-1; D call uncertain. Looked up from germline, CDR1 is SSHAT and CDR2 is FNYEAQ (reference sequence). The CDR3 covers 13 residues. This chain's CDR3 is CASSLDPNNEQFF. CDR3 nucleotide sequence: TGTGCTAGCAGCTTAGACCCAAACAATGAGCAGTTCTTC.

The chain has TRBV28 and TRBJ1-2; the match to TRBD1 covers 7 bases. J lost 0 bases, V lost 10 bases, and 5 bases had no gene match. Germline V CDR1 and CDR2: MDHEN, SYDVKM. The CDR3 has 13 residues. CDR3 nucleotide sequence: TGTGCCATCAGACAGGGATCTAACTATGGCTACACCTTC. This encodes CAIRQGSNYGYTF.

There are a few counts of this clone. The chain links TRBV6-1 to TRBJ1-2; D is unclear. The V gene lost 6 bases and the J gene lost 5 bases, with 10 bases spanning the gap. CDR1 and CDR2 (germline): MNHNS, SASEGT. This CDR3 region has 12 residues. In nucleotides, the CDR3 is TGTGCCAGCAGCCCCGGGGTTTATGGCTACACCTTC. Protein product: CASSPGVYGYTF.

This clone appeared once. This chain uses TRBV7-6 with TRBJ2-6; D is unresolved. The CDR3 runs to 17 residues. V was cut by 2 bases and J by 0 bases, with 11 bases left in between. The germline V gene encodes CDR1 SGHVS and CDR2 FNYEAQ. The CDR3 coding sequence is TGTGCCAGCAGCTTAAGGGCCGCCGGCTCTGGGGCCAACGTCCTGACTTTC. Translation: CASSLRAAGSGANVLTF.

In the case of this clone: Other DNA sequences within the sample encode an identical CDR3. In DNA form, the CDR3 reads TGTGCCAGCAGTCTATACTACGAGCAGTACTTC. This translates into CASSLYYEQYF. The rearrangement uses TRBV28 and TRBJ2-7; no clear D. CDR1 and CDR2 (germline): MDHEN, SYDVKM. The CDR3 is made up of 11 amino acids. Between the trimmed V and J ends, which lost 5 bases and 3 bases, there was a span of 5 bases.

The gene calls are TRBV28 and TRBJ1-5; D unclear. Germline-derived CDR1 and CDR2 are MDHEN and SYDVKM. V was pared by 3 bases and J by 1 base, with 13 bases between. The CDR3 consists of 16 residues. The CDR3 DNA reads as TGTGCCAGCAGTTTTTGGTTGGGAGAAAGCAATCAGCCCCAGCATTTT. Residues: CASSFWLGESNQPQHF.

V gene TRBV18 combines with J gene TRBJ1-4; D ambiguous. This CDR3 comprises 15 residues. V shed 2 bases and J shed 6 bases, with 13 bases lying between them. The germline gives CDR1 KGHSH, CDR2 LQKENI. The CDR3 region is CASSPGQAHDEKLFF. Written as DNA, the CDR3 is TGTGCCAGCTCACCAGGTCAGGCACACGATGAAAAACTGTTTTTT.

This chain connects TRBV28 to TRBJ1-4; D unresolved. V was trimmed by 6 bases and J by 3 bases, leaving 8 bases between them. Germline V CDR1 and CDR2: MDHEN, SYDVKM. CDR3 length equals 13 residues. CDR3 region: CASRSGPNEKLFF. As DNA, the CDR3 is TGTGCCAGCAGGTCCGGGCCTAATGAAAAACTGTTTTTT.

This chain connects TRBV9 to TRBJ1-1; 7 bases agree with TRBD1. Germline V gives CDR1 SGDLS, CDR2 YYNGEE. The CDR3 length is 14 residues. V dropped 4 bases and J dropped 6; count of bases not matched to a gene: 9. CDR3 loop: CASSPPGGGPEAFF. The CDR3, as DNA: TGTGCCAGCAGCCCCCCAGGGGGGGGGCCTGAAGCTTTCTTT.

The chain joins TRBV28 to TRBJ2-5, with 7 positions matching TRBD1. The V gene end was trimmed by 4 bases and the J gene end by 3 bases; junction bases not matched to a gene: 5. Germline CDR1 and CDR2: MDHEN and SYDVKM. The CDR3 consists of 14 residues. The CDR3 loop is CASSSPDREETQYF. The CDR3 bases are TGTGCCAGCAGTTCGCCCGACAGGGAAGAGACCCAGTACTTC.

This clone was detected only a few times. The chain recombines TRBV10-3 with TRBJ1-1; 10 nucleotides align to TRBD1. Germline V gene sequence: CDR1 ENHRY, CDR2 SYGVKD. The J segment lost 3 bases and the V segment lost 4 bases, leaving 2 bases of the junction unmatched. This CDR3 is 14 amino acids long. CDR3 region: CAISVGTGDTEAFF. The DNA for the CDR3 is TGTGCCATCAGTGTGGGGACAGGGGACACTGAAGCTTTCTTT.

This clone was found once. The chain joins TRBV28 to TRBJ2-7; 9 nucleotides line up with TRBD2. The CDR3 has 14 residues. CDR1 and CDR2 from the germline V gene are MDHEN and SYDVKM. V lost 5 bases to trimming and J lost 2 bases; unmatched junction nucleotides: 4. The DNA of the CDR3 is TGTGCCAGCAGTAGGGCGGGAGGGGCCTACGAGCAGTACTTC. Protein product: CASSRAGGAYEQYF.

The chain couples TRBV7-2 to TRBJ2-1, with 8 bases lining up with TRBD2. J was trimmed by 15 bases and V by 3 bases; bases with no gene match: 13. The CDR3 contains 14 residues. Germline V gives CDR1 SGHTA, CDR2 FQGNSA. The CDR3 is CASSLHGGARFWFF. CDR3 DNA sequence: TGTGCCAGCAGCTTGCACGGGGGGGCTAGGTTTTGGTTCTTC.

V usage is TRBV5-1 and J usage is TRBJ2-3; D unclear. The CDR3 is made up of 16 amino acids. Germline CDR1 SGHRS, CDR2 YFSETQ. V gave up 0 bases and J gave up 1 base, with 12 bases separating them. The CDR3 coding sequence is TGCGCCAGCAGCTTGGGGTTCACTTCTGGCACAGATACGCAGTATTTT. Amino acids: CASSLGFTSGTDTQYF.

CDR3 in amino acids: CASSRLASETQYF. The CDR3 DNA sequence: TGCGCCAGCAGTCGACTAGCGTCGGAGACCCAGTACTTC. The V gene is TRBV4-1, the J gene TRBJ2-5, with 8 bases fitting TRBD2. After removal of 6 bases from V and 5 bases from J, the junction contained 5 bases not matched to a gene. The length of the CDR3 is 13 residues. Germline lookup yields CDR1 MGHRA and CDR2 YSYEKL.

This clone was counted between two and nine times. This chain uses TRBV7-9 with TRBJ1-3; D not certain. This CDR3 spans 14 amino acids. Germline CDR1 SEHNR, CDR2 FQNEAQ (reference sequence). The V end lost 3 bases, the J end lost 0 bases, and 6 bases lay between the germline ends. The CDR3 DNA is TGTGCCAGCAGCTTTGAATTCTCTGGAAACACCATATATTTT. Its protein product is CASSFEFSGNTIYF.

In this sample, this clone turned up a few times. J is TRBJ1-1 and V is TRBV10-3; D perhaps matches TRBD1 (5 bases). CDR1 ENHRY and CDR2 SYGVKD come from the germline V gene. This CDR3 has 12 amino acids. With 8 bases removed from V and 2 bases from J, the gap between germline ends came to 9 bases. CDR3 sequence: CAIGASNTEAFF. DNA of the CDR3: TGTGCCATCGGGGCCTCAAACACTGAAGCTTTCTTT.

V usage is TRBV10-3 and J usage is TRBJ1-1; no clear D gene. This CDR3 has 14 residues. With 0 bases removed from V and 5 bases from J, the gap between germline ends came to 10 bases. Germline V gene data show CDR1 as ENHRY and CDR2 as SYGVKD. In DNA form, the CDR3 reads TGTGCCATCAGTGAGTCGGAAAAATATACTGAAGCTTTCTTT. Its protein is CAISESEKYTEAFF.

This chain uses TRBV5-5 with TRBJ2-3, with 7 bases identical to TRBD1. J was trimmed by 1 base and V by 4 bases; bases with no gene match: 3. The CDR3 has 14 amino acids. Germline assignment: CDR1 SGHKS and CDR2 YYEKEE (reference sequence). The DNA for the CDR3 is TGTGCCAGCAGCAGTGGACAGGGCACAGATACGCAGTATTTT. Translation gives CASSSGQGTDTQYF.

This clone has only one observation. This chain links TRBV7-2 with TRBJ1-1; tentatively, D is TRBD1 (5 bases). Trimming removed 5 bases at V and 2 bases at J, with 12 bases between. The CDR3 is 14 amino acids. The germline V gene encodes CDR1 SGHTA and CDR2 FQGNSA. The CDR3 region is CASSPTEVNTEAFF. The CDR3 nucleotides read TGTGCCAGCAGCCCGACAGAGGTTAACACTGAAGCTTTCTTT.